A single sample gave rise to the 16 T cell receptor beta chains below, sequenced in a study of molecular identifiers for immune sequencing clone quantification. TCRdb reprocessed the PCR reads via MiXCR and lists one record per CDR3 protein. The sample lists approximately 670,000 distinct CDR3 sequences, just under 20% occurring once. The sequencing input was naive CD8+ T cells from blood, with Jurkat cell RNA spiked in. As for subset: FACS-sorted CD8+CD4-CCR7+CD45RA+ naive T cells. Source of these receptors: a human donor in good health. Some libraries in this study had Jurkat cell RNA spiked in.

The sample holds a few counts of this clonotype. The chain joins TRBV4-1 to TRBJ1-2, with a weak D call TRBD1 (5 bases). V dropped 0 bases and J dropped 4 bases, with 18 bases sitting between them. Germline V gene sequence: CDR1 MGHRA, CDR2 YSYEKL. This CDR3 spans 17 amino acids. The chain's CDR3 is CASSQDFRGEMGYGYTF. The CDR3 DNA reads TGCGCCAGCAGCCAAGATTTCAGAGGGGAGATGGGCTATGGCTACACCTTC.

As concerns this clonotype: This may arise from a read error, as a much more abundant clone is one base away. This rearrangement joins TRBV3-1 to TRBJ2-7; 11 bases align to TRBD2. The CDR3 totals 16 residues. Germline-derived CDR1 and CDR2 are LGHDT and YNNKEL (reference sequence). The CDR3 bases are TGTGCCAGCAGCCAAACACTAGCGGGGGTTACCTACGAGCAGTGCTTC. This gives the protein CASSQTLAGVTYEQCF.

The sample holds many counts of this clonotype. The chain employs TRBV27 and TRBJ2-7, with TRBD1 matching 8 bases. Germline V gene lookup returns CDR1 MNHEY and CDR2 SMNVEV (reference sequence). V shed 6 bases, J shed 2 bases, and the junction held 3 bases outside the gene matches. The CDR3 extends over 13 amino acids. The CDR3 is CASSTTGAYEQYF. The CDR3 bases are TGTGCCAGCAGCACGACAGGGGCCTACGAGCAGTACTTC.

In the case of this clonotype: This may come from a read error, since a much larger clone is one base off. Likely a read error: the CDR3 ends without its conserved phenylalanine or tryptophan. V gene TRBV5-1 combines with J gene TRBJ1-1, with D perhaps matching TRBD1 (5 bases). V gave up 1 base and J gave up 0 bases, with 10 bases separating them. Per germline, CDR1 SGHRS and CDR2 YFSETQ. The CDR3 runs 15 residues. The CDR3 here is CASSLNGHMNTEAFS. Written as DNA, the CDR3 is TGCGCCAGCAGCTTGAACGGACACATGAACACTGAAGCTTTCTCT.

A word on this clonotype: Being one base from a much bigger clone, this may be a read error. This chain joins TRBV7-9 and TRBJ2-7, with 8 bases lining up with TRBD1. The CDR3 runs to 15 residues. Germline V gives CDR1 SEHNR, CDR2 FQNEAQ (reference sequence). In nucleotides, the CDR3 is TGTGCCAGCAGCTTGGACAGGGAAATGGGCACTGAGCAGAGGTTC. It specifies CASSLDREMGTEQRF. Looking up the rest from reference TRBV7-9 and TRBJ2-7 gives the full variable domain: DTGVSQNPRHKITKRGQNVTFRCDPISEHNRLYWYRQTLGQGPEFLTYFQNEAQLEKSRLLSDRFSAERPKGSFSTLEIQRTEQGDSAMYLCASSLDREMGTEQRFGPGTRLTVT.

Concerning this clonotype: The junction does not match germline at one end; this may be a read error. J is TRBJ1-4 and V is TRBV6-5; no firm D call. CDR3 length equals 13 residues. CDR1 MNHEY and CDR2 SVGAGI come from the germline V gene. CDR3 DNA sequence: TGTGCCAGGAGTTTGGTGCCTTCTGAAAAACTGTTTTTT. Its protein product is CARSLVPSEKLFF.

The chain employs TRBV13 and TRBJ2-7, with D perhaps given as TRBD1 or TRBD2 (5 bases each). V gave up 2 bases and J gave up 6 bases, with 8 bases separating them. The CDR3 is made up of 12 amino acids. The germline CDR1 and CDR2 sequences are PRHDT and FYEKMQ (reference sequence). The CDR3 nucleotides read TGTGCCAGCAGCTTATCAGGGACCGAGCAGTACTTC. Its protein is CASSLSGTEQYF.

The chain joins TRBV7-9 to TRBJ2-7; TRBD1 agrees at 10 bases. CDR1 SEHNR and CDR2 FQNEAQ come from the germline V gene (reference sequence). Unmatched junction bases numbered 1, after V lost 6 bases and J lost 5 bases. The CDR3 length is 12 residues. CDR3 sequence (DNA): TGTGCCAGCAGGACAGGGGGCAACGAGCAGTACTTC. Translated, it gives CASRTGGNEQYF.

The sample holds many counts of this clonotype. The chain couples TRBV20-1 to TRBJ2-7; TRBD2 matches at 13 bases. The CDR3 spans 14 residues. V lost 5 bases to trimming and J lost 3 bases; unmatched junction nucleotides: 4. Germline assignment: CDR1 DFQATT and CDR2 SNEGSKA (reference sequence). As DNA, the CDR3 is TGCAGTGCTCCCCGGACTAGCGGGGGCTACGAGCAGTACTTC. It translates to CSAPRTSGGYEQYF.

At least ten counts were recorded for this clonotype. The CDR3 spells CASSQGGDTGISYEQYF. The CDR3 nucleotides are TGCGCCAGCAGCCAAGGAGGAGATACAGGGATCTCCTACGAGCAGTACTTC. V and J are TRBV4-1 and TRBJ2-7; TRBD1 might be the D (6 bases). Germline CDR1 MGHRA, CDR2 YSYEKL. There are 17 residues in the CDR3. Deletions cut 1 base from V and 0 bases from J, with 16 bases between.

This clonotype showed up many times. DNA for the CDR3: TGTGCCTGGAGGCAAGGCATCGGGACACCTGGGGCCAACGTCCTGACTTTC. Protein sequence: CAWRQGIGTPGANVLTF. This chain joins TRBV30 and TRBJ2-6; weak D call: TRBD1 (6 bases). The CDR3 extends over 17 amino acids. The V end lost 3 bases, the J end lost 2 bases, and 17 bases lay between the germline ends. Germline assignment: CDR1 GTSNPN and CDR2 SVGIG (reference sequence).

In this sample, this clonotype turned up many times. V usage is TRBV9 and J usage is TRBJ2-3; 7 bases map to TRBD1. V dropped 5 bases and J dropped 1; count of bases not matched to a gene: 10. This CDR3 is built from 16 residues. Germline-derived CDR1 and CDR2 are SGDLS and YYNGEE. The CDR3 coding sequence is TGTGCCAGCAGTTACAGCAGACAGGGTGGCACAGATACGCAGTATTTT. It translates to CASSYSRQGGTDTQYF.

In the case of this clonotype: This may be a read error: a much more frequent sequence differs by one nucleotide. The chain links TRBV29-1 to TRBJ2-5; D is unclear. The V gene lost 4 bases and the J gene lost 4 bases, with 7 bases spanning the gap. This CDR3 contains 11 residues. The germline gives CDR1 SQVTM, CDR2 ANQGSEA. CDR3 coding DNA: TGCAGCGTTGTTCCCAGAGAGACCCAGTACTTC. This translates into CSVVPRETQYF.

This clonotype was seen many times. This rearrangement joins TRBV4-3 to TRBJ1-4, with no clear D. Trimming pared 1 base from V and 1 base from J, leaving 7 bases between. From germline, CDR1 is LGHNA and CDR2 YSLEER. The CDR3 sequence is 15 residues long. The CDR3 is CASSQAYGTNEKLFF. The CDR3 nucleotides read TGCGCCAGCAGCCAAGCATACGGAACTAATGAAAAACTGTTTTTT.

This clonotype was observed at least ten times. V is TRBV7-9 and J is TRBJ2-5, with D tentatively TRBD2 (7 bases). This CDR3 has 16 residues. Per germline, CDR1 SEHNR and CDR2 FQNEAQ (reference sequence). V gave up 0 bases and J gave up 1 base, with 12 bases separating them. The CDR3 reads CASSLALGGAQETQYF. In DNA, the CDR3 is TGTGCCAGCAGCTTAGCGTTGGGGGGGGCCCAAGAGACCCAGTACTTC.

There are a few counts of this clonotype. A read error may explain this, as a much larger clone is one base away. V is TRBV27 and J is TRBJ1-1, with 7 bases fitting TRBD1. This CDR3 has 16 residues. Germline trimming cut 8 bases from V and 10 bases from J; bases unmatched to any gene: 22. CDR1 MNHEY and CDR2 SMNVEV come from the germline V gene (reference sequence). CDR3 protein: CASGTNRGEHTGGAFF. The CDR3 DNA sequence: TGTGCCAGCGGTACCAACAGGGGAGAGCACACCGGGGGAGCTTTCTTT.